Listed below are T cell receptor beta chains from one sample, sequenced in a study of blood T cell repertoires in COVID-19. The protocol was immunoSEQ multiplex PCR, while the TCRdb copy is restricted to in-frame clones and leaves out a portion. The sample yields around 170,000 clones, 84% seen once. Source material: peripheral blood. The source of these receptors is a man younger than 40 with active or convalescent COVID-19. Both conserved end residues are part of each CDR3. The D gene is left open where the match is weak. Size is omitted from some rows. Given values are once, few, many or a class for expanded clones.

CDR3nt,CDR3aa,d_gene,abundance,j_gene,v_gene
TGTGCCTGGACAAAGACAGGGGCCTACGAGCAGTACTTC,CAWTKTGAYEQYF,TRBD1,NA,TRBJ2-7,TRBV30
TGTGCCAGCATGCGGAACGGAAGAGGCCAGGGCTCCTACAATGAGCAGTTCTTC,CASMRNGRGQGSYNEQFF,NA,NA,TRBJ2-1,TRBV27
TGTGCCAGCAGCAATGGGACAGGGACTGAAGCTTTCTTT,CASSNGTGTEAFF,TRBD1,few,TRBJ1-1,TRBV11-3
TGTGCCAGCAGCAGGACTAGCGGGAGGGCCCTAAGCACAGATACGCAGTATTTT,CASSRTSGRALSTDTQYF,TRBD2,NA,TRBJ2-3,TRBV9
TGTGCCAGCAGCTCCGGCACTGAAGCTTTCTTT,CASSSGTEAFF,NA,NA,TRBJ1-1,TRBV6-5
TGTGCCAGCAGCTTAGGGACCCTGAGGGGGCGTATCAACACTGAAGCTTTCTTT,CASSLGTLRGRINTEAFF,TRBD1,NA,TRBJ1-1,TRBV7-9
TGTGCCTTCACGAGGGACAGCTACAATGAGCAGTTCTTC,CAFTRDSYNEQFF,TRBD1,few,TRBJ2-1,TRBV30
TGTGCCAGCCTGGAGGCAGATACGCAGTATTTT,CASLEADTQYF,NA,NA,TRBJ2-3,TRBV5-5
TGTGCCAGCAGTATAGGCGGAAGGCCTCCCTACGAGCAGTACTTC,CASSIGGRPPYEQYF,NA,NA,TRBJ2-7,TRBV6-5
TGTGCCAGCAGCGAAGGGACTAGCGGGGTGAGCTCCTACAATGAGCAGTTCTTC,CASSEGTSGVSSYNEQFF,TRBD2,NA,TRBJ2-1,TRBV9
TGTGCCAGCAGCCAAGATGGGCGGACAGGGGGCAGGAGGACTGAAGCTTTCTTT,CASSQDGRTGGRRTEAFF,TRBD1,NA,TRBJ1-1,TRBV3-1/TRBV3-2
TGTGCCAGCATCCCGGGACAGCCGATCTATGGCTACACCTTC,CASIPGQPIYGYTF,TRBD1,NA,TRBJ1-2,TRBV6-5
TGTGCCAGCAGCCCCGACGCGGTCCCCGGGGAGCTGTTTTTT,CASSPDAVPGELFF,NA,few,TRBJ2-2,TRBV5-6
TGTGCCAGCAGCTCGGGAGACAGGGCTGGAAACACCATATATTTT,CASSSGDRAGNTIYF,TRBD1,NA,TRBJ1-3,TRBV7-2
TGTGCCATCAGTGAGGGACAGGACGGTCAGCCCCAGCATTTT,CAISEGQDGQPQHF,TRBD1,NA,TRBJ1-5,TRBV10-3
TGTGCTAGTAGTTTCTCTCTAGCGGGAAGAGGGTACGAGCAGTACTTC,CASSFSLAGRGYEQYF,TRBD2,NA,TRBJ2-7,TRBV19
TGTGCCAGCAAAACAGGGGGCGCAAACGGGAACACTGAAGCTTTCTTT,CASKTGGANGNTEAFF,TRBD1,NA,TRBJ1-1,TRBV19
TGCGCCAGCAGCCAAGATTATGGACAGGGGGCGCGGGGTGAAAAACTGTTTTTT,CASSQDYGQGARGEKLFF,TRBD1,NA,TRBJ1-4,TRBV4-1
TGTGCCAGCAGCCTCAGCGGAGTCCCTTCACCCCTCCACTTT,CASSLSGVPSPLHF,NA,NA,TRBJ1-6,TRBV27
TGTGCCAGCAGCTTAAGGTACAGTTGTAATTCACCCCTCCACTTT,CASSLRYSCNSPLHF,NA,few,TRBJ1-6,TRBV7-3
TGTGCCAGCAGGGAGGTGCCCTACGAGCAGTACTTC,CASREVPYEQYF,NA,NA,TRBJ2-7,TRBV27
TGTGCCTGGAGTGTACAGGGGGTCGGCAATCAGCCCCAGCATTTT,CAWSVQGVGNQPQHF,TRBD1,NA,TRBJ1-5,TRBV30
TGTGCCTGGAGTGTACAGACAGGCAGGAGGGAAAAACTGTTTTTT,CAWSVQTGRREKLFF,NA,NA,TRBJ1-4,TRBV30
TGTGCCATCAAGGCAGCGGATACTTCCACAGATACGCAGTATTTT,CAIKAADTSTDTQYF,NA,NA,TRBJ2-3,TRBV10-3
TGTGCCAGCAGTGAACTTCGGGACGGGAGGGCCGCTGAGCAGTTCTTC,CASSELRDGRAAEQFF,TRBD2,NA,TRBJ2-1,TRBV6-1
TGTGCCAGTAGTGTTGCGGGGAATCAGGTAAACGAGCAGTACTTC,CASSVAGNQVNEQYF,NA,NA,TRBJ2-7,TRBV19